Listed below are T cell receptor beta chains from one sample, sequenced in a study of blood T cell repertoires in COVID-19. TCRdb's table, derived via immunoSEQ multiplex PCR, lists solely in-frame clones and lacks some. The sample has fewer than 75,000 clones, around nine tenths seen once. The sample taken for sequencing was peripheral blood. The receptor set was obtained from a man aged 65 to 85 with acute or convalescent COVID-19. CDR3s leave out the opening cysteine and the closing phenylalanine or tryptophan. D genes are given only for firm matches. A clone size is listed for some rows: how often the clone was seen (once, few, many), or a class if it is expanded.

d_gene	abundance	j_gene	v_gene	CDR3aa
NA	NA	TRBJ2-2	TRBV24-1	ATSGVGANTGELF
TRBD1	NA	TRBJ1-2	TRBV5-4	ASSLQGQGHGYT
NA	NA	TRBJ1-3	TRBV24-1	ATSDFDRTISGNTIY
TRBD1	NA	TRBJ1-1	TRBV5-1	ASSWTGGGDTEAF
NA	NA	TRBJ1-3	TRBV5-1	ASSLGLISGNTIY
NA	NA	TRBJ2-2	TRBV4-1	ASSQGSGSPGELF
NA	once	TRBJ1-4	TRBV29-1	SVDSQGTNEKLF
NA	NA	TRBJ1-1	TRBV6-1	ASSDAGYGNTEAF
NA	NA	TRBJ2-7	TRBV12-3/TRBV12-4	ASSLHTYEQY
TRBD1	NA	TRBJ1-4	TRBV7-2	ASSLKTTGGGGEKLF
NA	NA	TRBJ2-3	TRBV4-3	ASSLSQGGGTDTQY
NA	few	TRBJ1-6	TRBV5-6	ASSLGGPNSPLH
NA	few	TRBJ1-5	TRBV2	ASSPHRVSNQPQH
NA	NA	TRBJ2-7	TRBV13	ASSSGRTGSSYEQY
TRBD1	NA	TRBJ1-5	TRBV19	ASSIGYPGQGN
NA	NA	TRBJ2-6	TRBV7-9	ASSPGRAGANVLT
NA	NA	TRBJ1-4	TRBV4-3	ASSQDHGQTNEKLF
TRBD2	NA	TRBJ2-7	TRBV30	AWRSGAYYEQY
NA	NA	TRBJ1-4	TRBV15	AISPFPNEKLF
NA	few	TRBJ1-6	TRBV19	ASSRVSSYNSPLH
TRBD1	NA	TRBJ2-2	TRBV7-9	ASSLRTGSGTGELF
NA	NA	TRBJ1-1	TRBV28	ASSLRGLNTEAF
NA	NA	TRBJ1-2	TRBV7-8	ASSLTDLYGYT
TRBD2	few	TRBJ2-2	TRBV9	ASSVGLAGGTGELF
NA	NA	TRBJ2-7	TRBV9	ASSVAGRDYEQY
NA	NA	TRBJ2-7	TRBV7-2	ASSLGRSSYEQY
NA	NA	TRBJ2-5	TRBV27	ASSSMIRGAGETQY
NA	NA	TRBJ2-7	TRBV7-9	ASSPTGLRFYEQY
TRBD1	medium-sized	TRBJ1-5	TRBV28	ASSGTGRGNSNQPQH
NA	NA	TRBJ2-1	TRBV5-6	ASSNWQGARAYNEQF
NA	NA	TRBJ1-5	TRBV19	ASSSGPAGWGDQPQH
NA	NA	TRBJ1-1	TRBV6-5	ASSAGSVNTEAF
TRBD1	NA	TRBJ2-7	TRBV7-8	ASRPGQQNSYEQY
NA	few	TRBJ1-5	TRBV4-3	ASSQDRFLSNQPQH
TRBD1	few	TRBJ1-5	TRBV18	ASSPFPIQGALREGGGVPQH
TRBD1	NA	TRBJ2-2	TRBV15	ATSYQQGTGELF
TRBD1	NA	TRBJ1-5	TRBV6-5	AEADRANQPQH
NA	once	TRBJ1-2	TRBV27	ASTAGATSYGYT
NA	NA	TRBJ1-3	TRBV3-1/TRBV3-2	ASSYQGLGNTIY
NA	NA	TRBJ1-2	TRBV20-1	SASSGYGYT
NA	NA	TRBJ2-2	TRBV4-3	ASSQDARGDGELF
TRBD2	once	TRBJ2-5	TRBV19	ASTTRRGGEETQY
NA	NA	TRBJ2-1	TRBV10-3	AITMTGSSSYNEQF
NA	NA	TRBJ1-6	TRBV6-6	ASSPMVQGRSYNSPLH
NA	NA	TRBJ1-3	TRBV7-2	ASSLVMGQISGNTIY